Reported below is one T cell receptor (beta chain). This record belongs to a study of blood T cell repertoires in COVID-19. Libraries were prepared by immunoSEQ multiplex PCR; TCRdb keeps only in-frame clonotypes and omits some of them. The table includes 400,000 to 550,000 clones, about 85% detected once. CDR3 length: 14 amino acids. Deletions cut 5 bases from V and 11 bases from J, with 18 bases between. Per the germline V gene, CDR1 is SEHNR and CDR2 is FQNEAQ (reference sequence). Residents of around 24 US areas, aged about 18 to 95 years, made up the participants. Cohorts were determined from participant-reported clinical history.

The chain joins TRBV7-9 to TRBJ1-4; maybe TRBD1 (6 bases). The sequencing input was PBMCs or T cells enriched from blood (not recorded which). The TCR was taken from a woman younger than 30 with acute COVID-19. CDR3 loop: CASSPQGTYAKLFF. CDR3 coding DNA: TGTGCCAGCAGCCCCCAGGGGACCTACGCGAAACTGTTTTTT.